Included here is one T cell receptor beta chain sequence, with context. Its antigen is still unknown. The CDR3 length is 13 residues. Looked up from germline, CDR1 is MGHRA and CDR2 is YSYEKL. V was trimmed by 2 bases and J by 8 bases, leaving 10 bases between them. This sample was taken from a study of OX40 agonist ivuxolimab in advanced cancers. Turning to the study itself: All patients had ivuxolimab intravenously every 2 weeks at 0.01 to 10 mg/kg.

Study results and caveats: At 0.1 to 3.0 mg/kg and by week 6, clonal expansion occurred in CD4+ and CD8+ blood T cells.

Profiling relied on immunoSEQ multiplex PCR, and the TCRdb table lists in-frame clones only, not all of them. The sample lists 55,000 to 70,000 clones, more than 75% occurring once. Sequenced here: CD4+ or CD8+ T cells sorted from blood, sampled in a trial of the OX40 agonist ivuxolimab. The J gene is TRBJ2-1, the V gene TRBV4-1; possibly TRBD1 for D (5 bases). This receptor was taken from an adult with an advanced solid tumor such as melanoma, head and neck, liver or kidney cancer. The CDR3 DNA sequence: TGCGCCAGCAGCCAATTTCAGGGTGATGAGCAGTTCTTC. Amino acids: CASSQFQGDEQFF.